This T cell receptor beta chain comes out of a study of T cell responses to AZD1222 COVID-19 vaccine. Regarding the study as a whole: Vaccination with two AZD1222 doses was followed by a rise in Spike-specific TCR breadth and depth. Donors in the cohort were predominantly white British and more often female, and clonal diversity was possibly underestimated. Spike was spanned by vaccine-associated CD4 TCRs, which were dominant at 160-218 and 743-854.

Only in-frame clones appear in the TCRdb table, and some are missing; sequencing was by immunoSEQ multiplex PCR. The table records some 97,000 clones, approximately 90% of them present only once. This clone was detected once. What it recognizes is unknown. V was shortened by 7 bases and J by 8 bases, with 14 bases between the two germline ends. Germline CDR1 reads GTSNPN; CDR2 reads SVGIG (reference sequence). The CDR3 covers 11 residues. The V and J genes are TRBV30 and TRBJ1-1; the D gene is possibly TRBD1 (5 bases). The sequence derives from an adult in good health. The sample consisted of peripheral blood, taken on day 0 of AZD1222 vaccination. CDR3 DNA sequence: TGTGCCTCGACGCCCAGGGTAGAAGCTTTCTTT. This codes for CASTPRVEAFF.